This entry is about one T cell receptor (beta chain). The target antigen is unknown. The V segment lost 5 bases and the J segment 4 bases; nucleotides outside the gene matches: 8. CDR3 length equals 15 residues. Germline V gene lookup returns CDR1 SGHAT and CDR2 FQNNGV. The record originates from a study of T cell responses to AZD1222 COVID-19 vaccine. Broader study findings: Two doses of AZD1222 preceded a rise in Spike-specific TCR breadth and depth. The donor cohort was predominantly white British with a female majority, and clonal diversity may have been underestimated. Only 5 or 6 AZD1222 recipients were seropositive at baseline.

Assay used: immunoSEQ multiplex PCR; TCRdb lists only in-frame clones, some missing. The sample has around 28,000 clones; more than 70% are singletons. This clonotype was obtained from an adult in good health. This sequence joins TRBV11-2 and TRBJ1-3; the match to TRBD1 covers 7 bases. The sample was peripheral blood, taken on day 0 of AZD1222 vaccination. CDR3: CASSVLQGTGNTIYF. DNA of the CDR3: TGTGCCAGCAGCGTGTTACAGGGGACCGGAAACACCATATATTTT.